These T cell receptor beta chains were read from a single sample in a study of molecular identifiers for immune sequencing clone quantification. TCRdb re-called the PCR reads through MiXCR, storing one row per CDR3 protein. The profile covers more than 450,000 distinct CDR3 sequences, with about a fifth appearing a single time and approximately 0.84% taken by the ten largest. Specimen: naive CD8+ T cells from blood, with Jurkat cell RNA spiked in. The receptors derive from a human donor in good health. Some libraries in this study had Jurkat cell RNA spiked in. The CDR3 runs from the conserved cysteine through the conserved F or W. Each record gives: J gene, clone size, D gene, V gene, CDR3 DNA, CDR3 protein. The D gene is left open where the match is weak. Clone size is given for some rows only: seen once, a few or many times, or a class if the clone is expanded.

TRBJ2-1,few,-,TRBV28,TGTGCCAGCAGGCCCGCTACCTCGGAGGAGCAGTTCTTC,CASRPATSEEQFF
TRBJ2-1,-,-,TRBV5-1,TGCGCCAGCAGCTTGGCCGGGGATGAGCAGCTCTTC,CASSLAGDEQLF
TRBJ1-1,-,-,TRBV12-5,TGTGCTAGTGGTTTGGTCTCGACAAGATCGGGAGCTTTCTTT,CASGLVSTRSGAFF
TRBJ1-1,many,-,TRBV4-1,TGCGCCAGCAGCCAAGGCCTGGGCAGAACGAACACTGAAGCTTTCTTT,CASSQGLGRTNTEAFF
TRBJ2-4,-,-,TRBV20-1,TGCAGTGCTAGAGATTCGGGAGTACCAAACATTCAGTACTTC,CSARDSGVPNIQYF
TRBJ2-1,-,-,TRBV2,TGTGCCAGCAGTTGGGTGGGCCCGAGCTCCTACAATGAGCAGTTCTTC,CASSWVGPSSYNEQFF
TRBJ2-5,-,TRBD2,TRBV6-2/TRBV6-3,TGTGCCACCACCCGCGGGGGATACGAGACCCAGTACTTC,CATTRGGYETQYF
TRBJ2-3,many,-,TRBV12-3/TRBV12-4,TGTGCCAGCAGCCCCTTTGGGAGCACAGATACGCAGTATTTT,CASSPFGSTDTQYF
TRBJ2-2,many,-,TRBV23-1,TGCGCCAGCAGTCAATCGGAAGTTAAGAACACCGGGGAGCTGTTTTTT,CASSQSEVKNTGELFF
TRBJ2-7,-,TRBD1,TRBV30,TGTGCCTGGAGAATGATGGGACAGGGGGACGAGCAGTACTTC,CAWRMMGQGDEQYF
TRBJ1-1,many,-,TRBV6-6,TGTGCCAGCACCGAGGACGGAACGAACACTGAAGCTTTCTTT,CASTEDGTNTEAFF
TRBJ2-7,-,-,TRBV12-3/TRBV12-4,TGTGCCAGCAGCAGCATGGGGGGCGAGCAGTACTTC,CASSSMGGEQYF
TRBJ1-5,few,-,TRBV5-4,TGTGCCAGCAGCCCTGGACCTGGCCCTTATCAGCCCCAGCATTTT,CASSPGPGPYQPQHF
TRBJ1-4,-,-,TRBV7-9,TGTGCCAGCAGCCCTTACAGTAGTGAAAAACTGTTTTTT,CASSPYSSEKLFF
TRBJ2-3,many,-,TRBV20-1,TGCAGTGCTACGGTAGCGGAGAGCACAGATACGCAGTATTTT,CSATVAESTDTQYF
TRBJ2-2,-,-,TRBV6-2/TRBV6-3,TGTGCCAGCAAGGTGAACACCGGGGAGCTGTTTTTT,CASKVNTGELFF
TRBJ2-2,many,-,TRBV14,TGTGCCAGCAGCCAAGTCTACCCCACCGGGGAGCTGTTTTTT,CASSQVYPTGELFF
TRBJ1-1,many,TRBD1,TRBV11-2,TGTGCCAGCAGCTCCACAGGGGGACTGGGTGAAGCTTTCTTT,CASSSTGGLGEAFF
TRBJ1-5,many,-,TRBV27,TGTGCCAGCAGTTTATCCGCTTGGGGCAATCAGCCCCAGCATTTT,CASSLSAWGNQPQHF
TRBJ1-1,-,TRBD1,TRBV6-2/TRBV6-3,TGTGCCAGCAGTAACACTGTACAGGGGGCGGCTGACACTGAAGCTTTCTTT,CASSNTVQGAADTEAFF
TRBJ1-1,many,TRBD1,TRBV12-3/TRBV12-4,TGTGCCAGCAGTTTTAGCCCCGGGACAGGGGAAGCTTTCTTT,CASSFSPGTGEAFF
TRBJ2-6,many,-,TRBV19,TGTGCCAGTAGTATGGACGGCGGGGCCAACGTCCTGACTTTC,CASSMDGGANVLTF
TRBJ1-5,many,-,TRBV15,TGTGCCACCAGCAGAGACAGGGGCCTAGGTCAGCCCCAGCATTTT,CATSRDRGLGQPQHF
TRBJ1-4,few,-,TRBV28,TGTGCCAGCAGTTTATTGGGGGGAGGAAATGAAAAACTGTTTTTT,CASSLLGGGNEKLFF
TRBJ2-7,-,-,TRBV19,TGTGCCAGTAGCAATGGGCACCTCTACGCGCAGTACTTC,CASSNGHLYAQYF
TRBJ2-3,many,TRBD2,TRBV27,TGTGCCAGCAGTTTCTCAGCGGGAGGATTAGATACGCAGTATTTT,CASSFSAGGLDTQYF
TRBJ2-3,few,TRBD1,TRBV20-1,TGCAGTGCTCGCTGGACAGGGACTAGCACAGATACGCAGTATTTT,CSARWTGTSTDTQYF
TRBJ2-7,many,-,TRBV6-5,TGTGCCAGCAGTTTGTCGGGACTGAGCTCCTACGAGCAGTACTTC,CASSLSGLSSYEQYF
TRBJ2-3,many,-,TRBV2,TGTGCCAGCAGCGCCTCAACGAAAGTCACAGATACGCAGTATTTT,CASSASTKVTDTQYF
TRBJ1-4,many,-,TRBV7-9,TGTGCCAGCAGCATGAAAGGGCGTGATGAAAAACTGTTTTTT,CASSMKGRDEKLFF
TRBJ2-7,-,-,TRBV27,TGTGCCAGCAGTCACGGGGGCGGGACTACCTACGAGCAGTACTTC,CASSHGGGTTYEQYF
TRBJ2-5,few,-,TRBV2,TGTGCCAGCAGGACCGGGACACCTTCCTGCCAAGAGACCCAGTACTTC,CASRTGTPSCQETQYF
TRBJ2-2,-,TRBD2,TRBV7-8,TGTGCCAGCAGCTTATACGGGGGGGCGAACACCGGGGAGCTGTTTTTT,CASSLYGGANTGELFF
TRBJ1-3,-,-,TRBV12-3/TRBV12-4,TGTGCCAGCAACGGGCTCTCTGGAAACACCATATATTTT,CASNGLSGNTIYF
TRBJ1-5,-,-,TRBV12-3/TRBV12-4,TGTGCCTTTCCCCTGCCCAGGTTCAGAGTCGGCAATCAGCCCCAGCATTTT,CAFPLPRFRVGNQPQHF
TRBJ2-3,-,TRBD2,TRBV11-2,TGTGCCAGCAGCTTAGTGGCTAGCGGGGGGGCGACAGATACGCAGTATTTT,CASSLVASGGATDTQYF
TRBJ1-1,few,-,TRBV20-1,TGCAGTGCTAGAGACCCGCTTTTGACAAGCTACACTGAAGCTTTCTTT,CSARDPLLTSYTEAFF
TRBJ2-5,few,TRBD1,TRBV4-1,TGCGCCAGCAGCCACCCTCCGACAGGGCAAGAGACCCAGTACTTC,CASSHPPTGQETQYF
TRBJ2-6,few,TRBD1,TRBV12-3/TRBV12-4,TGTGCCAGCAGTTTAGGGGGCAGGGGGAGCTCTGGGGCCAACGTCCTGACTTTC,CASSLGGRGSSGANVLTF
TRBJ2-2,many,-,TRBV4-3,TGCGCCAGCAGCCAAGATCGTGGGGCCGGCACCGGGGAGCTGTTTTTT,CASSQDRGAGTGELFF
TRBJ2-1,many,-,TRBV11-2,TGTGCCAGCCTCCCTCTTGGTGGGGGGACCTACAATGAGCAGTTCTTC,CASLPLGGGTYNEQFF
TRBJ1-5,few,-,TRBV27,TGTGCCAGCAGTTTATCGCTCAGGGTAGGCAATCAGCCCCAGCATTTT,CASSLSLRVGNQPQHF
TRBJ2-1,-,-,TRBV4-1,TGCGCCAGCAGCCAGGAGACTCCTCGCTACAATGAGCAGTTCTTC,CASSQETPRYNEQFF
TRBJ2-4,many,-,TRBV7-2,TGTGCCAGCAGCCCGTTGACGGTAAACATTCAGTACTTC,CASSPLTVNIQYF
TRBJ2-3,many,TRBD2,TRBV20-1,TGCAGTGCTAGAGGGCTAGCGGGGGCAGGGACAGATACGCAGTATTTT,CSARGLAGAGTDTQYF
TRBJ2-3,-,TRBD2,TRBV27,TGTGCCAGCAGTTTGATAGCGGGAGCCGGGGCAGATACGCAGTATTTT,CASSLIAGAGADTQYF
TRBJ2-7,few,TRBD1,TRBV30,TGTGCCTGGACTCTCGGGACAGGCTACGAGCAGTACTTC,CAWTLGTGYEQYF
TRBJ1-5,many,-,TRBV6-5,TGTGCCAGCAGTGAAGTACAGGGTAGCAATCAGCCCCAGCATTTT,CASSEVQGSNQPQHF